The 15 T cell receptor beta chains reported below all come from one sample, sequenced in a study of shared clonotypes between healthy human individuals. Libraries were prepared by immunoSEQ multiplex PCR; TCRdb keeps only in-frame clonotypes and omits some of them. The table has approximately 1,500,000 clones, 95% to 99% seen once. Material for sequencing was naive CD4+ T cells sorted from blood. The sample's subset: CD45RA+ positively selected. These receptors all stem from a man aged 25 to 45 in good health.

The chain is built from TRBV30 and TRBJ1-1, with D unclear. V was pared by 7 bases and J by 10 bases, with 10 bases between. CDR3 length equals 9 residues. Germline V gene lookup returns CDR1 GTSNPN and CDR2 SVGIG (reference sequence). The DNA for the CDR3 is TGTGCCTCGCCTTTTGGAGCTTTCTTT. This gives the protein CASPFGAFF.

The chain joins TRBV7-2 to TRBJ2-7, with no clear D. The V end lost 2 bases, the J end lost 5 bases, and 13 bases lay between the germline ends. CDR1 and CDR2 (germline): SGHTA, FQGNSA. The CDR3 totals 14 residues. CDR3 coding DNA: TGTGCCAGCAGCTTAAGGCTAGAATCAAACGAGCAGTACTTC. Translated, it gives CASSLRLESNEQYF.

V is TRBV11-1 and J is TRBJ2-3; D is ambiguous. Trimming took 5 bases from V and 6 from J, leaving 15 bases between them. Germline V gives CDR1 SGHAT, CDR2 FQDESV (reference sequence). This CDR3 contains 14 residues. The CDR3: CASSPGRARDTQYF. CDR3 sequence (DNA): TGTGCCAGCAGCCCCGGCCGGGCCCGCGATACGCAGTATTTT.

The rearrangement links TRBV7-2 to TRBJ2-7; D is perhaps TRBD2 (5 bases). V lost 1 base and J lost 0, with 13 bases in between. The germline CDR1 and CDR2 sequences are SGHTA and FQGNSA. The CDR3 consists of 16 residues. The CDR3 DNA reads TGTGCCAGCAGCTTAGGCACTAGATCCCCCTCCTACGAGCAGTACTTC. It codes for CASSLGTRSPSYEQYF.

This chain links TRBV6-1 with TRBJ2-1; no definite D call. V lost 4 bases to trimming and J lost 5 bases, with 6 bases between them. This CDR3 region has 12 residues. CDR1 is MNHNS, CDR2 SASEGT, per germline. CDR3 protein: CASSVSNNEQFF. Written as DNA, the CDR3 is TGTGCCAGCAGTGTCAGCAACAATGAGCAGTTCTTC.

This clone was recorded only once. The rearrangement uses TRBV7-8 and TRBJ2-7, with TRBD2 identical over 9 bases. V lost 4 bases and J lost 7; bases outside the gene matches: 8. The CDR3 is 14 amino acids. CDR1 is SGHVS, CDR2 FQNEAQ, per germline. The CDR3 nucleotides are TGTGCCAGCAGCTCACGTCCCAGCGGGGGGGAGCAGTACTTC. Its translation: CASSSRPSGGEQYF.

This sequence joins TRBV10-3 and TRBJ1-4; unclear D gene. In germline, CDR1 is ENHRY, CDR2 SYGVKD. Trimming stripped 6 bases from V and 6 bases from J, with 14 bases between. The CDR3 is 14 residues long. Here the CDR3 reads CAIRRTAVDEKLFF. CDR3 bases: TGTGCCATCAGAAGGACTGCTGTTGATGAAAAACTGTTTTTT.

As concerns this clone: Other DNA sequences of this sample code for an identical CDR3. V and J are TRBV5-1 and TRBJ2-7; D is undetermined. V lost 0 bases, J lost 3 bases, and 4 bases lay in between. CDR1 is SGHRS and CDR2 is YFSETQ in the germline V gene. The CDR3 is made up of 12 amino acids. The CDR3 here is CASSLVGYEQYF. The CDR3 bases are TGCGCCAGCAGCTTGGTAGGCTACGAGCAGTACTTC.

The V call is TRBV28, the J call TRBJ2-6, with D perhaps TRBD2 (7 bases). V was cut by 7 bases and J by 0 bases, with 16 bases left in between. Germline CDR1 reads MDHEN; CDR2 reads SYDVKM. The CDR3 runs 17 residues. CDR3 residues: CASITGGHRSGANVLTF. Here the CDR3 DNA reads TGTGCCAGCATAACGGGGGGACACCGCTCTGGGGCCAACGTCCTGACTTTC.

The CDR3 bases are TGTGCCAGCAACGGGGGGAAATGGACCATATATTTT. Amino acid sequence: CASNGGKWTIYF. The chain combines TRBV6-1 with TRBJ1-3; tentative D call: TRBD1 (5 bases). Germline V CDR1 and CDR2: MNHNS, SASEGT. CDR3 length: 12 residues. V lost 7 bases, J lost 10 bases, and 14 bases lay in between.

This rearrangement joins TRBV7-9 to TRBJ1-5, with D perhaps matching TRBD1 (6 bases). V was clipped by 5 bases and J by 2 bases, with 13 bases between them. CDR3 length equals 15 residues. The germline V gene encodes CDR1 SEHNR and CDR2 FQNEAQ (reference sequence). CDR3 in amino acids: CASSPGAWGNQPQHF. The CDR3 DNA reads TGTGCCAGCAGCCCGGGGGCTTGGGGCAATCAGCCCCAGCATTTT.

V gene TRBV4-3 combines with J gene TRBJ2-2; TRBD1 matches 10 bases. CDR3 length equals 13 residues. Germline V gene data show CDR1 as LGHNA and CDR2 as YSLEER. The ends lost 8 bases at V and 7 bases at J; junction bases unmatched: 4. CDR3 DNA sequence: TGCGCCAGCGCCGACAGGGGGCTCGGGGAGCTGTTTTTT. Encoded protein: CASADRGLGELFF.

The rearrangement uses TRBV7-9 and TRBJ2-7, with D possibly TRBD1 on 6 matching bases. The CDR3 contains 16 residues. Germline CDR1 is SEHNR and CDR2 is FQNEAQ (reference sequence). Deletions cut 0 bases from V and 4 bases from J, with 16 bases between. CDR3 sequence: CASSLATGMVEYEQYF. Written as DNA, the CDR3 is TGTGCCAGCAGCTTAGCAACAGGGATGGTGGAGTACGAGCAGTACTTC.

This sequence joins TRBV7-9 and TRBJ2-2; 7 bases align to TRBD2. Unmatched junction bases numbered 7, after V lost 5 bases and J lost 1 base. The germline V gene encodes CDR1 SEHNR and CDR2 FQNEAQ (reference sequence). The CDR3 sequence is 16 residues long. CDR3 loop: CASSPHGGRNTGELFF. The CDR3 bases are TGTGCCAGCAGCCCCCATGGCGGGAGGAACACCGGGGAGCTGTTTTTT.

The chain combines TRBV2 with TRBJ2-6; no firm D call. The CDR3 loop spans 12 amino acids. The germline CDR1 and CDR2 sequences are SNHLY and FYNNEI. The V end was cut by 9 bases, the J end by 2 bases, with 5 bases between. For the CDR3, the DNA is TGTGCCAGACGAACTGGGGCCAACGTCCTGACTTTC. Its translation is CARRTGANVLTF.